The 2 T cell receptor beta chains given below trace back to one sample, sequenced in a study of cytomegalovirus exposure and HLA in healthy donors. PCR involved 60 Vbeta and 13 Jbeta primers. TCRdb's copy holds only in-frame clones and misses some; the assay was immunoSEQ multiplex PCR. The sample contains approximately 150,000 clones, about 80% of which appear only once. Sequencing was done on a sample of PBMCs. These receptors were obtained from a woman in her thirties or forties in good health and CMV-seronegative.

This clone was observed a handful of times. CDR3: CASSLARRRTEAFF. DNA for the CDR3: TGTGCCAGCAGTTTAGCAAGACGGAGGACTGAAGCTTTCTTT. This chain uses TRBV28 with TRBJ1-1, with D unresolved. The germline CDR1 and CDR2 sequences are MDHEN and SYDVKM. This CDR3 contains 14 residues. V lost 2 bases and J 5 bases, leaving 12 bases between the germline ends.

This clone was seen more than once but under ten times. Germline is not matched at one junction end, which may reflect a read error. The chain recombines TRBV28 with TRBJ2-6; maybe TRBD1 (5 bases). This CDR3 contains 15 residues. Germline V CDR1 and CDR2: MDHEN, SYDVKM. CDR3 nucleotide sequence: TGTGCCAGCAGTTCTGCTGTGGCTGGGGCCAACGGCCTGACTTTC. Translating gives CASSSAVAGANGLTF.